This T cell receptor delta chain emerged from a study of delta chains in infants with herpesvirus infections (dated by TCRdb to the early 2020s). General notes on the study: A Ugandan infant birth cohort was prospectively followed from birth to characterize gammadelta T cell responses to primary cytomegalovirus (CMV) infection. From PBMC, gammadelta TCRs were sequenced for some 19 CMV-infected infants (one congenitally infected) and fewer than 10 CMV-uninfected infants who had sufficient sample available. Infant blood samples fell into approximate age groups of 1.5, 4, 8 and 12 months. Previously published Belgian fetal and cord blood gammadelta TCR data were added only for comparison and were not generated in this cohort. A public fetal Vdelta1/Vgamma8 gammadelta TCR clonotype was searched for in infants infected with CMV after birth.

Study-wide findings and limitations: The public clonotype was found only at the first time point after infection and was absent in uninfected infants and in those infected after 120 days. The frequency of the public clonotype among Vdelta1 cells appeared to be inversely correlated with age at infection and fell quickly, apparently not lasting beyond around 9 weeks. The public Vdelta1 clonotype was detected in 4 of 18 CMV-infected infants, namely three infected postnatally before 120 days of age and the congenitally infected infant. The authors noted a small sample size and no race- or environment-matched controls, since nearly all Ugandans acquire CMV before adulthood. In CMV-uninfected infants, the public clonotype might still be present but below the detection limit.

Pregnant women getting prenatal care were recruited in Kampala, Uganda, and their infants were enrolled; maternal HIV status had to be documented. Families received weekly visits, and collection of infant clinical information, oral swabs and peripheral blood began at 6 weeks of age and continued every 4 months after that. Blood was drawn into heparin tubes, and PBMC were separated by Ficoll-Paque density gradient centrifugation and then cryopreserved. This clone is regarded as large (0.1 to 1%). Which antigen it targets is not known. Base qualities are not recorded, but no much larger clone differs from it by a single base. Unmatched junction bases come to 13, with V trimmed by 2 bases and J by 3 bases. Per the germline V gene, TSWWSYY is the CDR1 and QGS is the CDR2. There are 18 amino acids in the CDR3, from cysteine to phenylalanine inclusive. The retained sequence is limited to the CDR3, 54 bases, with the frame set at the first base.

Library method: RT-PCR. To generate TCR cDNA, PBMC RNA underwent reverse transcription with SuperScript II using gamma-chain- and delta-chain-specific primers. Purification of cDNA was performed with AMPure XP beads, after which the cDNA was amplified and indexed with Illumina adapters by means of the Nextera XT Index Kit. An Illumina MiSeq with a V2 300-cycle kit was used to sequence the gammadelta TCR libraries. As for the original processing: Using MiXCR v2.1.12, CDR3 sequences were assembled, and reads were mapped onto D, J and V genes obtained from GenBank. VDJtools v1.2.1 was used to perform repertoire analyses of the CDR3 clonotypes. TCRdb reanalyzed the public reads with the CATT caller, and identical DNA sequences were merged afterwards. TCRdb's processing, not the authors', yielded these V and J calls. The table for this sample lists about 770 delta-chain clones; almost 40% of them were counted only once. The ten largest make up about 15% of the sample.

The V and J genes are TRDV1 and TRDJ1, with 9 bases matching TRDD3. Specimen: peripheral blood, collected at time point 3 of longitudinal follow-up. This TCR was sampled from a human donor who was a Ugandan infant, either HIV-exposed or HIV-unexposed (not recorded which). The nucleotide sequence is given as TGTGCTCTTGGGGAATCTCTTCCTCCCCGGGGGATACCCGATAAACTCATCTTT. Translated, it reads CALGESLPPRGIPDKLIF.